The clone carrying this TCR beta chain was counted a few times. The sample carries other DNA sequences with the same CDR3. The CDR3 extends over 12 amino acids. The germline V gene has CDR1 MNHNS and CDR2 SASEGT. The germline V and J ends were trimmed by 2 bases and 4 bases, with 6 bases remaining between them. The source of the sample is a study of early stage breast cancer tumors. Study details: Most invasive tumors, about 70% of the 16, were ER+/PR+/HER2-.

TCRdb keeps only in-frame clones here, not all; method: immunoSEQ multiplex PCR. The sample includes under 35,000 clones, approximately 85% of them seen just once. The chain is built from TRBV6-1 and TRBJ2-7, with D perhaps TRBD1 (6 bases). The receptor comes from a person aged 50-59 years with breast cancer. The sample was blood. Written as DNA, the CDR3 is TGTGCCAGCAGTGAAAGGGGGTACGAGCAGTACTTC. Protein: CASSERGYEQYF.